This TCR beta chain originates from a study of identical twins. Study-level findings and limits: Zero-insertion analyses were open to partial confounding by invariant MAIT and iNKT cells.

This clonotype was found many times. Its target is not known. Trimming left V 8 bases short and J 6 bases short, with 20 bases between. The CDR3 is 14 residues long. TCRdb re-analysed the 5' RACE reads in MiXCR, keeping a single row per CDR3 protein. This repertoire shows approximately 260,000 distinct CDR3 sequences, 11% to 15% found once; its top ten account for 7% to 9.5%. The TCR was taken from a young woman in good health. The chain carries TRBV12-3 or TRBV12-4 and TRBJ2-7; D is uncertain. Sample: memory (CD45RO+) T cells sorted from blood. The CDR3 reads CASGMGDLFLEQYF. The CDR3 DNA is TGTGCCAGCGGGATGGGTGACTTATTCCTCGAGCAGTACTTC.